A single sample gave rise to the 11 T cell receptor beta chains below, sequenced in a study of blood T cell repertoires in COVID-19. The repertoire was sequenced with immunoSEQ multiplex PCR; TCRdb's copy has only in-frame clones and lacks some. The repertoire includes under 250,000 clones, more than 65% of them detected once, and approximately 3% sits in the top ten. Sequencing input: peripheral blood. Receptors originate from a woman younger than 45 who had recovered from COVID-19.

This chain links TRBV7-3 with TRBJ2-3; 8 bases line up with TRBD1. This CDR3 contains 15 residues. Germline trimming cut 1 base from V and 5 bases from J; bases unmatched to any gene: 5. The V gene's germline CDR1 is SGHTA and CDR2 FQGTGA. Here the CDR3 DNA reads TGTGCCAGCAGCTTAAGACAGGGGATGGGAGATACGCAGTATTTT. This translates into CASSLRQGMGDTQYF.

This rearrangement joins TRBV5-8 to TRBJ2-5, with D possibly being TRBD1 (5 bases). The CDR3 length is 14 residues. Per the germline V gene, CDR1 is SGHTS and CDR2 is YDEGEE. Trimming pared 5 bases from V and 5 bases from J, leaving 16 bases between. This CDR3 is CASSSRQISETQYF. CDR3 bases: TGTGCCAGCAGTTCGAGACAGATCAGCGAGACCCAGTACTTC.

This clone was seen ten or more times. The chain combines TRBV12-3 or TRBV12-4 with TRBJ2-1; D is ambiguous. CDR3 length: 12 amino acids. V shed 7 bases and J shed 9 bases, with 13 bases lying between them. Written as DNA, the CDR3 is TGTGCCAGCACCTTATTCCTAGGTGAGCAGTTCTTC. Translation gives CASTLFLGEQFF.

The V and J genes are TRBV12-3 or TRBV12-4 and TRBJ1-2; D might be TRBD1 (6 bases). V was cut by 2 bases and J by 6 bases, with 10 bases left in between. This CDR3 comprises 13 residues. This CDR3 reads CASSLSGHNGYTF. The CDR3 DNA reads TGTGCCAGCAGTTTATCGGGACACAATGGCTACACCTTC.

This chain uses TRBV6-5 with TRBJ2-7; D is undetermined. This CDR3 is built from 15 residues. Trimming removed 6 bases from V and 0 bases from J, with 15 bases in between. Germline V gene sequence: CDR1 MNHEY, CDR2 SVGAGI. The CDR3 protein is CASSGPDRSSYEQYF. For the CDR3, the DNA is TGTGCCAGCAGCGGTCCGGATCGGAGCTCCTACGAGCAGTACTTC.

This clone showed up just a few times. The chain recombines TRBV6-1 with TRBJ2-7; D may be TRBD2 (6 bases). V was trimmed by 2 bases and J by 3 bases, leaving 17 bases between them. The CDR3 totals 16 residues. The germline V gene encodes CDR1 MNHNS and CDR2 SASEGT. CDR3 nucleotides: TGTGCCAGCAGTGAAAGAGCAGGGACGGAGGGCTACGAGCAGTACTTC. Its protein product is CASSERAGTEGYEQYF.

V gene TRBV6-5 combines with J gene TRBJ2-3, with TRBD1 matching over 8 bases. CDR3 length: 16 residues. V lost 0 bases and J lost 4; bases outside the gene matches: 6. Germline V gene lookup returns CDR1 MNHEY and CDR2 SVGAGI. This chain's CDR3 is CASSYSRGLGPDTQYF. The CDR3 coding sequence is TGTGCCAGCAGTTACTCCAGGGGGCTGGGCCCAGATACGCAGTATTTT.

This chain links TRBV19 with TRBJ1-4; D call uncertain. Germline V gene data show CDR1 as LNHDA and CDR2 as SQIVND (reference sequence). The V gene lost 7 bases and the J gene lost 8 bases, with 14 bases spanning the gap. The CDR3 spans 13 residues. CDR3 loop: CASTIRGNEKLFF. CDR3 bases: TGTGCCAGTACCATCAGAGGGAACGAAAAACTGTTTTTT. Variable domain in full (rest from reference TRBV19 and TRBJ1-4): DGGITQSPKYLFRKEGQNVTLSCEQNLNHDAMYWYRQDPGQGLRLIYYSQIVNDFQKGDIAEGYSVSREKKESFPLTVTSAQKNPTAFYLCASTIRGNEKLFFGSGTQLSVL.

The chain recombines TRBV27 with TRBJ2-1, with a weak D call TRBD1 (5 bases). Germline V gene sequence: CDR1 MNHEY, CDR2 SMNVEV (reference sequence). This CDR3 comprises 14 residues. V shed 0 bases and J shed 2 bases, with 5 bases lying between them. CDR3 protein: CASSLSGPYNEQFF. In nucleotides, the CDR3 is TGTGCCAGCAGTTTATCGGGGCCCTACAATGAGCAGTTCTTC.

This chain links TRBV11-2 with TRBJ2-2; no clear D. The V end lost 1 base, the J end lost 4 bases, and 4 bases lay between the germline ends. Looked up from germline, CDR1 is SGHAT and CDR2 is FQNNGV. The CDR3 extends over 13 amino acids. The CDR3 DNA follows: TGTGCCAGCAGCTTAGGTATCACCGGGGAGCTGTTTTTT. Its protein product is CASSLGITGELFF.

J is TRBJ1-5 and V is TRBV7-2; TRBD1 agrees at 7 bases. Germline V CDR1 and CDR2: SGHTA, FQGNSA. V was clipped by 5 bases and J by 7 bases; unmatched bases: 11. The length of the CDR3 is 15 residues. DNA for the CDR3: TGTGCCAGCAGCCCCCAGACAGGGCTAGAGCAGCCCCAGCATTTT. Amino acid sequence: CASSPQTGLEQPQHF.